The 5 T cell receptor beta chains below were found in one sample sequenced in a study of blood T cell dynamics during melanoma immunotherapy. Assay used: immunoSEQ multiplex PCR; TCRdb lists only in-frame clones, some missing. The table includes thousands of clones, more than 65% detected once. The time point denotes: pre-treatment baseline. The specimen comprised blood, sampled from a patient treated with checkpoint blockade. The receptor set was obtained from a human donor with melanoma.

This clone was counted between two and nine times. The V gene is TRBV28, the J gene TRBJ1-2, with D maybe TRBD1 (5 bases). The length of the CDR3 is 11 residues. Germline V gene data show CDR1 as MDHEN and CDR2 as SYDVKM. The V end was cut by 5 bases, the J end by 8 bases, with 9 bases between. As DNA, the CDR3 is TGTGCCAGCAGTCGACAGCGAGGCTACACCTTC. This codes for CASSRQRGYTF.

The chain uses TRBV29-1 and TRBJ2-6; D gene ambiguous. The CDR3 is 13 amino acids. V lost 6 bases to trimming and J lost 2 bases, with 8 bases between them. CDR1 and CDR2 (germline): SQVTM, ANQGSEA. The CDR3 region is CSVQATGANVLTF. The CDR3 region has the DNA TGCAGCGTCCAGGCTACTGGGGCCAACGTCCTGACTTTC.

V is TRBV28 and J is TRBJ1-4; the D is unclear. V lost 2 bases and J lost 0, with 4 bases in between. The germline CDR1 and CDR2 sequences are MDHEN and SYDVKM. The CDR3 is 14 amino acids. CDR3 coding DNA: TGTGCCAGCAGTTTACGGCCAACTAATGAAAAACTGTTTTTT. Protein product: CASSLRPTNEKLFF.

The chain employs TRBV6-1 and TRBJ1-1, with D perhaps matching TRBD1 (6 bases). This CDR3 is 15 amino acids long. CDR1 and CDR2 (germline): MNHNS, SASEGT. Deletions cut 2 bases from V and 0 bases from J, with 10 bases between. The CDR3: CASSESGGLNTEAFF. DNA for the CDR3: TGTGCCAGCAGTGAATCGGGGGGCCTGAACACTGAAGCTTTCTTT.

The CDR3 region is CASKRGFGDTEAFF. CDR3 bases: TGTGCCAGCAAAAGAGGGTTCGGGGACACTGAAGCTTTCTTT. The chain recombines TRBV6-5 with TRBJ1-1; no clear D. V was pared by 7 bases and J by 3 bases, with 15 bases between. This CDR3 has 14 amino acids. Germline V lookup: CDR1 MNHEY, CDR2 SVGAGI.